The present TCR beta chain was sequenced within a study of T cell changes during pregnancy in multiple sclerosis. The length of the CDR3 is 14 residues. V lost 6 bases and J 5 bases, leaving 14 bases between the germline ends. The germline V gene encodes CDR1 KGHSH and CDR2 LQKENI. Profiled with immunoSEQ multiplex PCR; TCRdb holds only in-frame clones, not every one. The sample records fewer than 80,000 clones, 94% being singletons. The chain joins TRBV18 to TRBJ2-1; D possibly corresponds to TRBD2 (6 bases). The sample here was CD4+ T cells from peripheral blood mononuclear cells, taken after pregnancy. The TCR was taken from a female donor with multiple sclerosis, enrolled in a pregnancy study. CDR3 DNA sequence: TGTGCCAGCTCCTGGGGGGTCGCGAACAATGAGCAGTTCTTC. Translation gives CASSWGVANNEQFF.